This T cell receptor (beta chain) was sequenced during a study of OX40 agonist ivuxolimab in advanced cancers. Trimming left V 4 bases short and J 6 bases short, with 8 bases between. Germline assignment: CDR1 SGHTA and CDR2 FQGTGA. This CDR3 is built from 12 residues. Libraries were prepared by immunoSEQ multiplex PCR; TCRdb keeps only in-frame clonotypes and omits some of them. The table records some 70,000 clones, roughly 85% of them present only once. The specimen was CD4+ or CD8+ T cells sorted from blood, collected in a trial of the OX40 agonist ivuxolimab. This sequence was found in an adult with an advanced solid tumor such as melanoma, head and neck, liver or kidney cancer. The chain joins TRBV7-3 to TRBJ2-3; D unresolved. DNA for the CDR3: TGTGCCAGCAGCTCGAACCCCGATACGCAGTATTTT. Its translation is CASSSNPDTQYF.